The 18 T cell receptor beta chains below all came from one sample that was sequenced in a study of blood T cell repertoires in COVID-19. TCRdb keeps only in-frame clones here, not all; method: immunoSEQ multiplex PCR. Counted here are 30,000 to 35,000 clones, about 80% occurring once; the ten biggest clones make up 3% to 4%. Sequencing was carried out using peripheral blood. The source is a man aged 45-65 years with acute or convalescent COVID-19.

The V gene is TRBV7-2, the J gene TRBJ2-7; TRBD2 agrees at 9 bases. The J segment lost 4 bases and the V segment lost 6 bases, leaving 10 bases of the junction unmatched. The CDR3 has 15 residues. Germline loops: CDR1 SGHTA, CDR2 FQGNSA. The CDR3 sequence is CASSSIAGVTYEQYF. CDR3 sequence (DNA): TGTGCCAGCAGTTCCATAGCGGGAGTGACTTACGAGCAGTACTTC.

The chain carries TRBV19 and TRBJ2-7; 7 bases are shared with TRBD2. Looked up from germline, CDR1 is LNHDA and CDR2 is SQIVND (reference sequence). This CDR3 is built from 14 residues. V lost 6 bases and J lost 2; bases outside the gene matches: 7. The CDR3 sequence: CASRVASGPYEQYF. In nucleotides, the CDR3 is TGTGCCAGTAGGGTGGCTAGCGGACCCTACGAGCAGTACTTC. Using reference TRBV19 and TRBJ2-7 for the parts outside the CDR3, the full variable domain is DGGITQSPKYLFRKEGQNVTLSCEQNLNHDAMYWYRQDPGQGLRLIYYSQIVNDFQKGDIAEGYSVSREKKESFPLTVTSAQKNPTAFYLCASRVASGPYEQYFGPGTRLTVT.

In the case of this clone: In the same sample, other DNA sequences code for this CDR3. The rearrangement links TRBV5-1 to TRBJ2-3, with TRBD1 identical over 9 bases. Losses at the gene ends were 0 bases for V and 5 bases for J; bases not matched to a gene: 4. The CDR3 spans 15 residues. Germline V gene data show CDR1 as SGHRS and CDR2 as YFSETQ. The CDR3 coding sequence is TGCGCCAGCAGCTTGGGGGACAGGGAACTAGATACGCAGTATTTT. Its translation is CASSLGDRELDTQYF.

This clone was counted once. The chain is built from TRBV7-9 and TRBJ1-1; no firm D call. The germline V and J ends were trimmed by 2 bases and 3 bases, with 10 bases remaining between them. Germline CDR1 reads SEHNR; CDR2 reads FQNEAQ (reference sequence). The CDR3 length is 14 residues. CDR3 DNA sequence: TGTGCCAGCAGCTTAACGGTCTCTGACACTGAAGCTTTCTTT. Its protein product is CASSLTVSDTEAFF.

The chain carries TRBV4-1 and TRBJ1-6; perhaps TRBD1 as D (5 bases). CDR1 and CDR2 from the germline V gene are MGHRA and YSYEKL. CDR3 size: 18 residues. The V end was cut by 0 bases, the J end by 1 base, with 13 bases between. The CDR3 bases are TGCGCCAGCAGCCAAGATCGCCCAGGGTTGTCCTATAATTCACCCCTCCACTTT. Translating gives CASSQDRPGLSYNSPLHF.

This chain uses TRBV27 with TRBJ1-5; D is undetermined. Germline lookup yields CDR1 MNHEY and CDR2 SMNVEV (reference sequence). V shed 6 bases and J shed 1 base, with 16 bases lying between them. The CDR3 sequence is 16 residues long. The CDR3 nucleotides read TGTGCCAGCAGGCCTCTCGGGAGAGGGAGCAATCAGCCCCAGCATTTT. Encoded protein: CASRPLGRGSNQPQHF.

The chain links TRBV5-8 to TRBJ2-3; tentatively, D is TRBD2 (6 bases). The CDR3 runs 15 residues. V was pared by 2 bases and J by 5 bases, with 15 bases between. Germline V gives CDR1 SGHTS, CDR2 YDEGEE. The CDR3, as DNA: TGTGCCAGCAGCTTCCTCGGGGGATCGGGAGATACGCAGTATTTT. As protein: CASSFLGGSGDTQYF.

The rearrangement links TRBV27 to TRBJ1-1, with D hard to call. Looked up from germline, CDR1 is MNHEY and CDR2 is SMNVEV (reference sequence). The CDR3 has 13 residues. Trimming removed 3 bases from V and 4 bases from J, with 9 bases in between. The CDR3 region has the DNA TGTGCCAGCAGTTTGGTGGGGAGCACTGAAGCTTTCTTT. Its translation is CASSLVGSTEAFF.

This rearrangement joins TRBV18 to TRBJ2-2; 9 bases agree with TRBD1. Trimming at V came to 3 bases and at J to 0 bases, leaving 8 bases not matched to a gene. The V gene's germline CDR1 is KGHSH and CDR2 LQKENI. The CDR3 is 18 amino acids. CDR3 bases: TGTGCCAGCTCACCCGGGACAGGGATCTTCGCGAACACCGGGGAGCTGTTTTTT. It is translated as CASSPGTGIFANTGELFF.

The chain is built from TRBV4-1 and TRBJ2-5; the D gene is possibly TRBD1 (5 bases). Germline CDR1 is MGHRA and CDR2 is YSYEKL. Trimming stripped 5 bases from V and 1 base from J, with 20 bases between. The CDR3 is 17 amino acids. The CDR3 is CASSGKTARVRQETQYF. The DNA of the CDR3 is TGCGCCAGCAGCGGTAAAACGGCCAGGGTTCGCCAAGAGACCCAGTACTTC.

V gene TRBV5-1 combines with J gene TRBJ2-2; D gene unclear. The CDR3 runs 15 residues. Trimming cost V 3 bases and J 0 bases, with 9 bases left between them. In germline, CDR1 is SGHRS, CDR2 YFSETQ. CDR3 bases: TGCGCCAGCAGCTGGTCCACGGCGAACACCGGGGAGCTGTTTTTT. Amino acids: CASSWSTANTGELFF.

The rearrangement uses TRBV18 and TRBJ1-6; D ambiguous. The CDR3 spans 18 residues. Germline lookup yields CDR1 KGHSH and CDR2 LQKENI. V was clipped by 2 bases and J by 0 bases, with 14 bases between them. This chain's CDR3 is CASSPGLPRGSYNSPLHF. As DNA, the CDR3 is TGTGCCAGCTCACCAGGCCTCCCTAGAGGCTCCTATAATTCACCCCTCCACTTT.

This clone appeared a single time. This sequence joins TRBV5-6 and TRBJ1-5; D might be TRBD1 (6 bases). Per the germline V gene, CDR1 is SGHDT and CDR2 is YYEEEE. The CDR3 sequence is 16 residues long. Deletions cut 0 bases from V and 2 bases from J, with 12 bases between. The CDR3 protein is CASSLEGAGGNQPQHF. CDR3 sequence (DNA): TGTGCCAGCAGCTTGGAAGGCGCAGGGGGCAATCAGCCCCAGCATTTT. Full variable domain (outside the CDR3, taken from reference TRBV5-6 and TRBJ1-5): DAGVTQSPTHLIKTRGQQVTLRCSPKSGHDTVSWYQQALGQGPQFIFQYYEEEERQRGNFPDRFSGHQFPNYSSELNVNALLLGDSALYLCASSLEGAGGNQPQHFGDGTRLSIL.

The CDR3 loop reads CASSLVPTGGGNEKLFF. The CDR3 nucleotides read TGTGCCAGCAGCTTAGTCCCGACAGGGGGAGGGAATGAAAAACTGTTTTTT. The chain carries TRBV7-8 and TRBJ1-4, with 9 bases aligning to TRBD1. The CDR3 is 17 residues long. V lost 1 base to trimming and J lost 5 bases; unmatched junction nucleotides: 8. Germline V CDR1 and CDR2: SGHVS, FQNEAQ.

The chain carries TRBV5-1 and TRBJ1-4, with 11 bases fitting TRBD1. Germline CDR1 and CDR2: SGHRS and YFSETQ. Trimming removed 5 bases from V and 7 bases from J; junction bases left unmatched: 7. The CDR3 consists of 15 residues. The CDR3 region is CASSRTGGNIEKLFF. The CDR3 DNA follows: TGCGCCAGCAGTAGGACAGGGGGCAACATTGAAAAACTGTTTTTT.

The V and J genes are TRBV3-1 (or the pseudogene TRBV3-2) and TRBJ2-5; a possible D gene is TRBD2 (5 bases). The CDR3 is made up of 13 amino acids. Germline CDR1 LGHDT, CDR2 YNNKEL (reference sequence). Trimming left V 4 bases short and J 5 bases short, with 11 bases between. CDR3 in amino acids: CASSLEGRETQYF. The CDR3 DNA reads as TGTGCCAGCAGCCTCGAGGGCAGGGAGACCCAGTACTTC.

J is TRBJ2-2 and V is TRBV5-1, with D maybe TRBD2 (6 bases). CDR1 and CDR2 (germline): SGHRS, YFSETQ. There are 15 residues in the CDR3. Trimming cost V 5 bases and J 0 bases, with 11 bases left between them. As DNA, the CDR3 is TGCGCCAGCAGGTCGGGGGTATCGAACACCGGGGAGCTGTTTTTT. As protein: CASRSGVSNTGELFF.

J is TRBJ1-5 and V is TRBV6-1; 7 bases match TRBD1. With 1 base clipped from V and 5 bases from J, the junction kept 5 bases outside the gene matches. The CDR3 sequence is 15 residues long. CDR1 MNHNS and CDR2 SASEGT come from the germline V gene. Here the CDR3 DNA reads TGTGCCAGCAGTGAAGTCCGGGACAGATATCAGCCCCAGCATTTT. Encoded protein: CASSEVRDRYQPQHF.